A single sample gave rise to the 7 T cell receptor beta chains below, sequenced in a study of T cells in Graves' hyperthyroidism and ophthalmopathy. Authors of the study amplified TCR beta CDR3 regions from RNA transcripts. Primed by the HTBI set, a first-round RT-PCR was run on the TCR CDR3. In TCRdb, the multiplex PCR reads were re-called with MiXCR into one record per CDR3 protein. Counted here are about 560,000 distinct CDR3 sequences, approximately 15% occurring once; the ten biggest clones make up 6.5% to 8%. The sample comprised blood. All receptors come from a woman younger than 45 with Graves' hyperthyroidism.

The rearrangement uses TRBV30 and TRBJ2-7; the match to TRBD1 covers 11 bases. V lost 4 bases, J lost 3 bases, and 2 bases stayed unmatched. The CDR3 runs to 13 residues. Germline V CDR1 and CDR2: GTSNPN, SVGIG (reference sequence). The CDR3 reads CAWMDRGLYEQYF. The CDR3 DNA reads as TGTGCCTGGATGGACAGGGGGCTCTACGAGCAGTACTTC. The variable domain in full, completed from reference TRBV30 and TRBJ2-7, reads SQTIHQWPATLVQPVGSPLSLECTVEGTSNPNLYWYRQAAGRGLQLLFYSVGIGQISSEVPQNLSASRPQDRQFILSSKKLLLSDSGFYLCAWMDRGLYEQYFGPGTRLTVT.

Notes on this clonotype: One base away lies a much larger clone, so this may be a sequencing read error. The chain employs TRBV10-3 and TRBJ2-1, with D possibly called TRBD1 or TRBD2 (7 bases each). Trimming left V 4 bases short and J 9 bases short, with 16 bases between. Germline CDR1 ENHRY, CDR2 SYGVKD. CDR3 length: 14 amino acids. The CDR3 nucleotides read TGTGCCATCAGTGTAGCAGGGGGGGTAGGTGAGCAGTTCTTC. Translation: CAISVAGGVGEQFF.

CDR3 bases: TGCAGTGCTAGGAGGGGCGATATGAACACTGAAGCTTTCTTT. Its translation is CSARRGDMNTEAFF. The rearrangement joins TRBV20-1 to TRBJ1-1, with a weak D call TRBD1 (5 bases). Germline values: CDR1 DFQATT, CDR2 SNEGSKA (reference sequence). The CDR3 is 14 residues long. Trimming removed 3 bases from V and 0 bases from J, with 11 bases in between.

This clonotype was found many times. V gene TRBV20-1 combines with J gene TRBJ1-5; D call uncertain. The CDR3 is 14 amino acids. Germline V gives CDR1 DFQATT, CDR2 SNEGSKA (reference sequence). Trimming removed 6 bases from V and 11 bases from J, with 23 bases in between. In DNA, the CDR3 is TGCAGTGCCAGCGGCCGTCTGAGTAGTCGAACCCAGCATTTT. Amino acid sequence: CSASGRLSSRTQHF.

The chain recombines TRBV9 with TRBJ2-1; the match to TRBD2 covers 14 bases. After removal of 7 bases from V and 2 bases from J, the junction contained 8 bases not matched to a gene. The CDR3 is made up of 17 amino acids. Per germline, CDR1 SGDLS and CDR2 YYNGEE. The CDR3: CASSSGTSGRPYNEQFF. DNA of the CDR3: TGTGCCAGCTCATCCGGGACTAGCGGGAGACCCTACAATGAGCAGTTCTTC.

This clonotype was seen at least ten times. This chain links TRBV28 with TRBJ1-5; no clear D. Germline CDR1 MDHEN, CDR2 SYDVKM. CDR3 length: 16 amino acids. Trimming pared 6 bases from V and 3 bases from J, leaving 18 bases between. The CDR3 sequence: CASRVEGGTLNQPQHF. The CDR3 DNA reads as TGTGCCAGCAGGGTGGAGGGCGGCACCCTCAATCAGCCCCAGCATTTT.

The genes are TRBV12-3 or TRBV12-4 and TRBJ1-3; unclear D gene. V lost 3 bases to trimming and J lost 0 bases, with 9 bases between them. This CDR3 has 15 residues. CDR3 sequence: CASSFFGISGNTIYF. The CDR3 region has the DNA TGTGCCAGCAGTTTTTTTGGGATCTCTGGAAACACCATATATTTT.